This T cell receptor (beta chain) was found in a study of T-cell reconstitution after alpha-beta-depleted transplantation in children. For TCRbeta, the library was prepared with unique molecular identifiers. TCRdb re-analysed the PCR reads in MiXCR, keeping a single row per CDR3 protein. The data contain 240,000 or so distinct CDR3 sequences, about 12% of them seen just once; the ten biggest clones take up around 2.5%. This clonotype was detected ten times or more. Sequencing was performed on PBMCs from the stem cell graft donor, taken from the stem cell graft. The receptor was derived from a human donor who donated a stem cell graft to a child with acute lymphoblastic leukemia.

CDR3 in DNA: TGTGCCAGCAGCTTAACGGGGACAGCCCGCTACGAGCAGTACTTC. It yields the protein CASSLTGTARYEQYF. The chain couples TRBV7-2 to TRBJ2-7; 7 nucleotides align to TRBD1. The length of the CDR3 is 15 residues. Unmatched junction bases numbered 7, after V lost 2 bases and J lost 3 bases. Germline V gene sequence: CDR1 SGHTA, CDR2 FQGNSA.